This T cell receptor (beta chain) came from a study of blood T cells in healthy people across ages. Study-level points and caveats: Greater diversity and more naive CD4+ cells were seen in long-lived donors than in aged donors. Researchers judged that diversity estimates from one million T cells fell short of true values.

This clonotype was recorded at least ten times. Its antigen is as yet unknown. Drawing of peripheral blood yielded about 9.6 milliliters from each donor. Combining a sample-barcoded 5' primer with a J-beta primer mix, a second PCR ran for roughly 7 to 12 cycles. The yield of each sample was at least 2.5 million CDR3-containing paired-end reads. TCRdb redid the calling of the 5' RACE reads with MiXCR, one entry per CDR3 protein. The sample carries some 900,000 distinct CDR3 sequences, around 48% recorded once. Sequenced material: blood. The TCR originated in a man aged 25 to 45 in good health.

The CDR3 reads CASSATSGGGTDTQYF. Here the CDR3 DNA reads TGTGCCAGCAGTGCGACTAGCGGGGGGGGCACAGATACGCAGTATTTT. V is TRBV6-4 and J is TRBJ2-3; TRBD2 matches 14 bases. Per the germline V gene, CDR1 is MRHNA and CDR2 is SNTAGT. Trimming at V came to 4 bases and at J to 1 base, leaving 1 base not matched to a gene. This CDR3 is 16 amino acids long.